The 12 T cell receptor beta chains listed next were all sequenced from one sample in a study of CD8 T cells in Susac syndrome. Random hexamers served to reverse transcribe roughly 0.45 to 1 ug RNA. TCRdb independently ran MiXCR on the immunoSEQ multiplex PCR reads; one entry per CDR3 protein. This repertoire shows 100,000 to 150,000 distinct CDR3 sequences, roughly 96% found once; its top ten account for around 0.12%. Sequenced sample: CD4+ T cells from PBMCs. Source of these receptors: a human donor in good health.

CDR3 protein: CASSQDVNTGELFF. The CDR3, as DNA: TGTGCCAGCAGCCAAGACGTCAACACCGGGGAGCTGTTTTTT. The chain joins TRBV3-1 to TRBJ2-2; D is unresolved. The V gene's germline CDR1 is LGHDT and CDR2 YNNKEL (reference sequence). The CDR3 is made up of 14 amino acids. The V end lost 0 bases, the J end lost 2 bases, and 4 bases lay between the germline ends. Variable domain in full (rest from reference TRBV3-1 and TRBJ2-2): DTAVSQTPKYLVTQMGNDKSIKCEQNLGHDTMYWYKQDSKKFLKIMFSYNNKELIINETVPNRFSPKSPDKAHLNLHINSLELGDSAVYFCASSQDVNTGELFFGEGSRLTVL.

This sequence joins TRBV29-1 and TRBJ2-1; TRBD2 is a possible D gene (6 bases). There are 16 residues in the CDR3. Germline values: CDR1 SQVTM, CDR2 ANQGSEA. V was cut by 1 base and J by 3 bases, with 16 bases left in between. CDR3 amino acids: CSVEAGDGTGYNEQFF. The DNA for the CDR3 is TGCAGCGTTGAAGCGGGAGACGGCACTGGCTACAATGAGCAGTTCTTC.

This rearrangement joins TRBV7-8 to TRBJ1-2, with unresolved D. The CDR3 has 15 residues. V was shortened by 1 base and J by 4 bases, with 13 bases between the two germline ends. The germline V gene has CDR1 SGHVS and CDR2 FQNEAQ. The CDR3 bases are TGTGCCAGCAGCTTAGACGGCAATAGGGCCTATGGCTACACCTTC. It is translated as CASSLDGNRAYGYTF.

This chain uses TRBV29-1 with TRBJ2-7; maybe TRBD1 (6 bases). CDR3 length equals 14 residues. Trimming cost V 3 bases and J 0 bases, with 12 bases left between them. CDR1 SQVTM and CDR2 ANQGSEA come from the germline V gene. CDR3 nucleotides: TGCAGCGTTGATACAGGGCCGAGCTCCTACGAGCAGTACTTC. Translating gives CSVDTGPSSYEQYF.

This chain connects TRBV4-1 to TRBJ1-5; D not resolved. This CDR3 comprises 16 residues. V lost 0 bases and J 0 bases, leaving 9 bases between the germline ends. CDR1 and CDR2 (germline): MGHRA, YSYEKL. The CDR3 protein is CASSQDWDYSNQPQHF. CDR3 bases: TGCGCCAGCAGCCAAGATTGGGATTATAGCAATCAGCCCCAGCATTTT.

The V gene is TRBV7-9, the J gene TRBJ2-5, with 7 bases aligning to TRBD1. V lost 5 bases to trimming and J lost 0 bases; unmatched junction nucleotides: 3. The V gene's germline CDR1 is SEHNR and CDR2 FQNEAQ (reference sequence). This CDR3 is built from 14 residues. CDR3 amino acids: CASSATGDQETQYF. The CDR3 nucleotides read TGTGCCAGCAGCGCAACAGGGGACCAAGAGACCCAGTACTTC. Full variable domain (rest looked up from reference TRBV7-9 and TRBJ2-5): DTGVSQNPRHKITKRGQNVTFRCDPISEHNRLYWYRQTLGQGPEFLTYFQNEAQLEKSRLLSDRFSAERPKGSFSTLEIQRTEQGDSAMYLCASSATGDQETQYFGPGTRLLVL.

The chain links TRBV19 to TRBJ2-5; no firm D call. From germline, CDR1 is LNHDA and CDR2 SQIVND (reference sequence). This CDR3 region has 13 residues. With 5 bases removed from V and 6 bases from J, the gap between germline ends came to 13 bases. CDR3 protein: CASSPQTHQTQYF. CDR3 sequence (DNA): TGTGCCAGTAGTCCCCAAACCCATCAGACCCAGTACTTC.

This sequence joins TRBV7-2 and TRBJ2-7, with D possibly being TRBD1 (6 bases). This CDR3 has 15 amino acids. The germline V gene has CDR1 SGHTA and CDR2 FQGNSA. V dropped 5 bases and J dropped 7 bases, with 21 bases sitting between them. DNA of the CDR3: TGTGCCAGCAGCCCCGGGACACTCGGCTCGGGAGAGCAGTACTTC. The encoded protein is CASSPGTLGSGEQYF.

The chain is built from TRBV18 and TRBJ2-5; possible D gene TRBD2, 5 bases. Between the trimmed V and J ends, which lost 2 bases and 1 base, there was a span of 5 bases. This CDR3 region has 13 residues. CDR1 KGHSH and CDR2 LQKENI come from the germline V gene. CDR3 in DNA: TGTGCCAGCTCACCAAGCGGCCAAGAGACCCAGTACTTC. The encoded protein is CASSPSGQETQYF. The complete variable domain, with remaining parts taken from reference TRBV18 and TRBJ2-5, reads NAGVMQNPRHLVRRRGQEARLRCSPMKGHSHVYWYRQLPEEGLKFMVYLQKENIIDESGMPKERFSAEFPKEGPSILRIQQVVRGDSAAYFCASSPSGQETQYFGPGTRLLVL.

The chain couples TRBV7-2 to TRBJ2-7; no clear D. Trimming left V 1 base short and J 4 bases short, with 5 bases between. The CDR3 has 12 residues. Germline V lookup: CDR1 SGHTA, CDR2 FQGNSA. CDR3 sequence (DNA): TGTGCCAGCAGCTTAGTTGTGTACGAGCAGTACTTC. Translated: CASSLVVYEQYF.

A single count supports this clonotype. This chain links TRBV23-1 with TRBJ2-2, with TRBD1 identical over 9 bases. TRBV23-1 is identified as an open reading frame with a role that is uncertain. The junction had 13 bases not matched to a gene; V was cut back by 0 bases and J by 5 bases. The CDR3 is made up of 19 amino acids. Written as DNA, the CDR3 is TGCGCCAGCAGTCAATCTACTCCCGGGACAGGGAGTCTAACCGGGGAGCTGTTTTTT. Translating it yields CASSQSTPGTGSLTGELFF.

V and J are TRBV3-1 and TRBJ2-7, with D hard to call. Germline V gives CDR1 LGHDT, CDR2 YNNKEL (reference sequence). The germline V and J ends were trimmed by 1 base and 5 bases, with 6 bases remaining between them. This CDR3 is built from 12 residues. Here the CDR3 reads CASSQVDNEQYF. The CDR3 DNA follows: TGTGCCAGCAGCCAAGTTGACAACGAGCAGTACTTC.